One sample yielded the 9 T cell receptor beta chains listed below, sequenced in a study of cytomegalovirus exposure and HLA in healthy donors. Primers: 60 Vbeta forward and 13 Jbeta reverse. Measured with immunoSEQ multiplex PCR; TCRdb has only the in-frame clones, and not every one. This sample yields 170,000 or so clones, of which 84% are seen a single time; around 5% belongs to the top ten. The sample taken for sequencing was PBMCs. The receptor set was obtained from a girl aged 10-17 years in good health and CMV-seropositive.

The chain couples TRBV19 to TRBJ1-6; possible D gene TRBD1, 5 bases. V lost 4 bases, J lost 10 bases, and 14 bases lay in between. CDR1 is LNHDA and CDR2 is SQIVND in the germline V gene (reference sequence). The CDR3 is made up of 14 amino acids. The CDR3 region has the DNA TGTGCCAGTAGTACCATAAATGGGGGGTCACCCCTCCACTTT. Translating it yields CASSTINGGSPLHF. Looking up the rest from reference TRBV19 and TRBJ1-6 gives the full variable domain: DGGITQSPKYLFRKEGQNVTLSCEQNLNHDAMYWYRQDPGQGLRLIYYSQIVNDFQKGDIAEGYSVSREKKESFPLTVTSAQKNPTAFYLCASSTINGGSPLHFGNGTRLTVT.

This chain joins TRBV19 and TRBJ2-1; D may be TRBD1 (6 bases). V lost 5 bases, J lost 6 bases, and 8 bases lay in between. CDR3 size: 12 residues. Germline assignment: CDR1 LNHDA and CDR2 SQIVND (reference sequence). The CDR3 DNA follows: TGTGCCAGTAGTGTACAGGGCAATGAGCAGTTCTTC. It codes for CASSVQGNEQFF.

The V gene is TRBV5-6, the J gene TRBJ2-5; 8 bases fit TRBD2. The DNA end is a closer match to TRBJ2-7, so the J assignment may be wrong. The CDR3 has 13 amino acids. The germline gives CDR1 SGHDT, CDR2 YYEEEE. The CDR3, as DNA: TGTGCCAGCAGCTCGGGGGGGAGCTACGAGCAGTACTTC. It is translated as CASSSGGSYEQYF.

This chain uses TRBV27 with TRBJ2-1, with D maybe TRBD2 (6 bases). CDR1 is MNHEY and CDR2 is SMNVEV in the germline V gene (reference sequence). Trimming removed 6 bases at V and 0 bases at J, with 15 bases between. The CDR3 loop spans 16 amino acids. The CDR3 is CASSPAGGSSYNEQFF. In DNA form, the CDR3 reads TGTGCCAGCAGCCCAGCTGGGGGGAGCTCCTACAATGAGCAGTTCTTC.

The chain combines TRBV9 with TRBJ1-2, with D possibly being TRBD1 (5 bases). V dropped 7 bases and J dropped 7 bases, with 17 bases sitting between them. The CDR3 has 13 amino acids. Germline V gene lookup returns CDR1 SGDLS and CDR2 YYNGEE. The CDR3 DNA reads as TGTGCCAGCCACCCCGGGGGATTTAGTGGCTACACCTTC. Encoded protein: CASHPGGFSGYTF.

The chain has TRBV9 and TRBJ2-4, with D possibly being TRBD1 (5 bases). The CDR3 loop spans 14 amino acids. The V gene lost 4 bases and the J gene lost 3 bases, with 11 bases spanning the gap. CDR1 SGDLS and CDR2 YYNGEE come from the germline V gene. In nucleotides, the CDR3 is TGTGCCAGCAGCATGACAGATAACAAAAACATTCAGTACTTC. Translated, it gives CASSMTDNKNIQYF.

The CDR3 DNA reads TGTGCCAGCAGTTGGGACAGGGGGCGAGACACTGAAGCTTTCTTT. Its translation: CASSWDRGRDTEAFF. This chain uses TRBV6-9 with TRBJ1-1; 12 bases map to TRBD1. Trimming cost V 4 bases and J 3 bases; bases outside gene matches: 3. The CDR3 runs to 15 residues. Per germline, CDR1 MNHGY and CDR2 SVAAGI.

This chain uses TRBV11-2 with TRBJ2-7, with a possible D match to TRBD1 (6 bases). The CDR3 consists of 13 residues. Per the germline V gene, CDR1 is SGHAT and CDR2 is FQNNGV. Trimming stripped 1 base from V and 5 bases from J, with 9 bases between. The CDR3 loop reads CASSLGQVDEQYF. CDR3 bases: TGTGCCAGCAGCTTAGGACAGGTGGACGAGCAGTACTTC.

This clone was counted only a few times. This rearrangement joins TRBV5-1 to TRBJ1-2, with D hard to call. The germline gives CDR1 SGHRS, CDR2 YFSETQ. This CDR3 has 16 residues. V was shortened by 4 bases and J by 12 bases, with 28 bases between the two germline ends. For the CDR3, the DNA is TGCGCCAGCAGCCCGGGAATGTGGGCAGGAAACGTTCTCGACACCTTC. This codes for CASSPGMWAGNVLDTF.